This TCR beta chain was captured in a study of siplizumab effects on memory and regulatory T cells. Study-level findings and limits: Whether the proliferating Tregs (from siplizumab cultures) were suppressive was not confirmed. Naive T cells were seemingly more diverse than memory cells, and major contributions to the alloresponse seemed to be made by them.

This CDR3 comprises 15 residues. V lost 5 bases and J lost 5; bases outside the gene matches: 8. Germline values: CDR1 SGHTA, CDR2 FQGTGA. Clones were sequenced by immunoSEQ multiplex PCR, and TCRdb holds only the in-frame ones, with some missing. The profile shows some 100,000 clones, approximately 94% of them singletons. With respect to this clone: The antigen remains unidentified.

The rearrangement links TRBV7-3 to TRBJ2-1; 8 bases agree with TRBD1. The sequencing input was non-Treg CD4+ T cells sorted from blood. This sequence originates from a human donor in good health. In DNA, the CDR3 is TGTGCCAGCAGCAGGTCAGGGGGCGACCACAATGAGCAGTTCTTC. Residues: CASSRSGGDHNEQFF. Full variable domain (remainder filled in from reference TRBV7-3 and TRBJ2-1): GAGVSQTPSNKVTEKGKYVELRCDPISGHTALYWYRQSLGQGPEFLIYFQGTGAADDSGLPNDRFFAVRPEGSVSTLKIQRTERGDSAVYLCASSRSGGDHNEQFFGPGTRLTVL.